This section outlines one T cell receptor (beta chain) sequence together with its context. This entry belongs to a study of blood T cell repertoires in COVID-19. About the study: Sites in the United States, Italy and Spain provided acute and convalescent COVID-19 samples. Sources were T cells, B-cell-depleted T cells, or PBMCs; the material itself was cDNA or gDNA.

As originally analysed: Quantification of nucleated cells was approximated via reference gene primer amplification. TCRdb's table, derived via immunoSEQ multiplex PCR, lists solely in-frame clones and lacks some. V, J and clone size were drawn from that table, and D and trimming were deduced from the DNA. The sample carries about 73,000 clones, about 80% recorded once. The CDR3 covers 15 residues. V was clipped by 0 bases and J by 7 bases; unmatched bases: 1. The germline gives CDR1 SGHNT, CDR2 YENEEA. The TCR comes from a human donor in a cohort sampled during active COVID-19. Sample: peripheral blood. The chain uses TRBV11-3 and TRBJ1-6; TRBD1 matches 9 bases. The CDR3 DNA sequence: TGTGCCAGCAGCTTAGAGGGACAGGGCAATTCACCCCTCCACTTT. It encodes CASSLEGQGNSPLHF.